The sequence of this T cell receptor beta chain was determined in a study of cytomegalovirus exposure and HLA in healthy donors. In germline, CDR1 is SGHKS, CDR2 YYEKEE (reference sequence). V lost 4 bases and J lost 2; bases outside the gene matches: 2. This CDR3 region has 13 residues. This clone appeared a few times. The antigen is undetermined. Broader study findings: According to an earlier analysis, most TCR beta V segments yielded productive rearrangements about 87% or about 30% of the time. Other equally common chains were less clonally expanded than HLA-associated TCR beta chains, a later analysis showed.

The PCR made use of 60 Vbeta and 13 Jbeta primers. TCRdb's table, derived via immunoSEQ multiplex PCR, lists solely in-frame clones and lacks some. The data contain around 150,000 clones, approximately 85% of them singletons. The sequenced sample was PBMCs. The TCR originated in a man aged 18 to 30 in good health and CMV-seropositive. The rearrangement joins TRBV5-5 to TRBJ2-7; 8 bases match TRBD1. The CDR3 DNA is TGTGCCAGCAGCGTGGACAGGGCCTACGAGCAGTACTTC. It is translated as CASSVDRAYEQYF.